This TCR beta chain was identified in a study of long-term antiretroviral therapy in people with HIV. Across the whole study: The immediate-ART recommendation dates to 2015, and the earliest samples predate it by about a decade. Notes on the study in general: The study collected blood between about 2003 and 2017, possibly under older ART regimens. Clones with expansion before ART led the repertoire at all time points.

The immunoSEQ assay was v3.0, run at survey level. The data were produced by immunoSEQ multiplex PCR, yet TCRdb's version contains in-frame clones alone and is incomplete. The sample has about 28,000 clones, 84% seen once. Every specimen held between roughly 0.85-11 million cryopreserved PBMC. These were thawed and washed before DNA extraction. Germline CDR1 is SGDLS and CDR2 is YYNGEE. The CDR3 runs to 15 residues. The V and J ends lost 4 bases and 6 bases, in that order; junction bases with no gene match: 8. As to this clone: Antigen unknown.

The chain carries TRBV9 and TRBJ2-7, with 12 bases lining up with TRBD1. Specimen: unsorted PBMCs, collected 0.4 years after starting antiretroviral therapy. This clonotype was obtained from a man younger than 35 with HIV. The CDR3 sequence is CASSTGTGGIVEQYF. The CDR3 bases are TGTGCCAGCAGCACCGGGACAGGGGGCATAGTCGAGCAGTACTTC. Combining the CDR3 with reference TRBV9 and TRBJ2-7 gives the whole variable domain DSGVTQTPKHLITATGQRVTLRCSPRSGDLSVYWYQQSLDQGLQFLIQYYNGEERAKGNILERFSAQQFPDLHSELNLSSLELGDSALYFCASSTGTGGIVEQYFGPGTRLTVT.